A selection of T cell receptor beta chains follows, all from one sample in a study of blood T cell repertoires in COVID-19. Produced via immunoSEQ multiplex PCR; TCRdb's table is partial and in-frame only. This sample has tens of thousands of clones; around 74% occur once, and the top ten carry 3% to 4.5%. Sequenced input: peripheral blood. The receptors were sampled from a man in his 70s with COVID-19, enrolled during active disease. The conserved cysteine and the conserved F or W are not part of the CDR3 here. A D gene is named only where the DNA matches it firmly.

d_call v_call cdr3_aa
. TRBV14 ASSPGTYLIYEQY
. TRBV5-6 ASSRSPGEQF
TRBD1 TRBV7-2 ASSLGPPGTGAYEQY
TRBD2 TRBV7-2 ASSSTSGPYEQY
. TRBV1 TSSRFRFRMNTEAF
. TRBV19 ASSSRQQGNYGYT
TRBD1 TRBV4-1 ASSLEQGVYSNQPQH
. TRBV2 ATKGQGGYGYT
. TRBV15 ATSREQLLAKNIQY
TRBD2 TRBV10-3 AISDFSTSGRAKTQY
. TRBV5-1 ASSLMGGRVAEAF
TRBD2 TRBV7-6 ASSLGGGRSYEQY
. TRBV28 ASSITGFRNQPQH
. TRBV28 ASSFRHGQSKNIQY
. TRBV24-1 ASSGPTGANVLT
. TRBV4-3 ASSQAPGELNYGYT
TRBD2 TRBV6-5 ASTLTSGYEQY
. TRBV30 AWSVQMATLH
. TRBV5-1 ASGSGQTSYNEQF
TRBD2 TRBV6-5 ASSRTSGAYEQY
TRBD1 TRBV5-1 ASSLRSGGEEQY
TRBD2 TRBV6-5 ASSYEGTSGRGEQY
. TRBV6-5 ASSPPGVETQY
TRBD1 TRBV11-1 ASSPQAGTVAHEQY
TRBD1 TRBV4-3 ASSQGTGPVSYEQY
. TRBV27 ASSSAVRTDTQY
. TRBV19 ASSTPRGGINTEAF
TRBD1 TRBV6-5 ASKGTAEGTQY
. TRBV7-9 ASSLTAKPGETQY
. TRBV6-5 ASSPTGSSYNEQF
TRBD2 TRBV10-3 AIKGGGVRETQY
TRBD1 TRBV9 ASSLGQGSYEQY
TRBD2 TRBV11-2 ASSLVITSGTSHEQY
TRBD1 TRBV5-1 ASSSGSAGQGGGYT
. TRBV30 AWSRQLQETQY